The next 9 T cell receptor beta chains were all read from a single sample in a study of shared clonotypes between healthy human individuals. Profiling relied on immunoSEQ multiplex PCR, and the TCRdb table lists in-frame clones only, not all of them. The sample shows roughly 2.2 million clones, more than 80% of them seen only once. The sequencing sample was made of naive CD4+ T cells from PBMCs. Subset denoted: CD45RA+ positively selected. The receptors shown here come from a man between 18 and 29 years old in good health. Some clones in this sample may be carry-over from other donors' samples.

The chain joins TRBV6-1 to TRBJ1-3; D perhaps matches TRBD1 (5 bases). Germline loops: CDR1 MNHNS, CDR2 SASEGT. V was shortened by 1 base and J by 7 bases, with 14 bases between the two germline ends. This CDR3 contains 15 residues. The CDR3 sequence: CASSEVGGRRNTIYF. DNA of the CDR3: TGTGCCAGCAGTGAAGTGGGGGGTCGTCGGAACACCATATATTTT.

The rearrangement uses TRBV7-9 and TRBJ1-3; D is unresolved. Trimming took 5 bases from V and 0 from J, leaving 8 bases between them. Germline CDR1 is SEHNR and CDR2 is FQNEAQ (reference sequence). This CDR3 has 14 residues. The CDR3 region has the DNA TGTGCCAGCAGCCCCCGGTCCTCTGGAAACACCATATATTTT. Its translation: CASSPRSSGNTIYF.

This clone has just a few counts. Other nucleotide sequences from this sample produce the same CDR3. This chain connects TRBV7-3 to TRBJ2-2; the D is unclear. Per the germline V gene, CDR1 is SGHTA and CDR2 is FQGTGA. The CDR3 has 13 residues. V lost 2 bases, J lost 1 base, and 2 bases lay in between. The CDR3 bases are TGTGCCAGCAGCTTAGGGAACACCGGGGAGCTGTTTTTT. Translating gives CASSLGNTGELFF.

As concerns this clone: Other DNA sequences in this sample translate to the same CDR3. The rearrangement uses TRBV6-5 and TRBJ2-7; D uncertain. With 8 bases removed from V and 3 bases from J, the gap between germline ends came to 8 bases. The CDR3 is 11 amino acids. Germline V CDR1 and CDR2: MNHEY, SVGAGI. CDR3 sequence reads: CASRNSYEQYF. Here the CDR3 DNA reads TGTGCCAGCCGGAATAGCTACGAGCAGTACTTC.

The V and J genes are TRBV29-1 and TRBJ2-1, with D possibly called TRBD1 or TRBD2 (5 bases each). The V gene lost 7 bases and the J gene lost 0 bases, with 10 bases spanning the gap. CDR3 length: 13 amino acids. The germline CDR1 and CDR2 sequences are SQVTM and ANQGSEA. The CDR3 is CSAAGSSYNEQFF. CDR3 DNA: TGCAGCGCAGCAGGGAGCTCCTACAATGAGCAGTTCTTC.

The V and J genes are TRBV6-6 and TRBJ2-7; D may be TRBD2 (5 bases). Trimming removed 6 bases at V and 2 bases at J, with 14 bases between. The CDR3 spans 14 residues. CDR1 and CDR2 (germline): MNHNY, SVGAGI (reference sequence). CDR3 sequence reads: CASRGGQFAYEQYF. As DNA, the CDR3 is TGTGCCAGCAGGGGCGGGCAGTTTGCCTACGAGCAGTACTTC.

The chain uses TRBV7-2 and TRBJ2-3; tentative D call: TRBD1 (6 bases). The CDR3 sequence is 15 residues long. The V and J ends lost 1 base and 5 bases respectively, with 13 bases between them. CDR1 is SGHTA and CDR2 is FQGNSA in the germline V gene. The DNA of the CDR3 is TGTGCCAGCAGCTTAGTCGAAGGGGGAAGAGATACGCAGTATTTT. Its protein is CASSLVEGGRDTQYF.

With regard to this clone: This sample includes further DNA sequences coding for the same CDR3. The rearrangement joins TRBV4-1 to TRBJ2-1; 11 bases match TRBD2. Per germline, CDR1 MGHRA and CDR2 YSYEKL. The CDR3 runs 15 residues. V lost 1 base to trimming and J lost 7 bases; unmatched junction nucleotides: 3. The CDR3 DNA follows: TGCGCCAGCAGCCAAGGGGCTAGCGGGGGGAATGAGCAGTTCTTC. Translated: CASSQGASGGNEQFF.

As concerns this clone: The same CDR3 also results from other DNA sequences found in this sample. V gene TRBV4-1 combines with J gene TRBJ2-7, with 8 bases lining up with TRBD1. Germline V lookup: CDR1 MGHRA, CDR2 YSYEKL. The length of the CDR3 is 16 residues. V shed 1 base, J shed 0 bases, and the junction held 5 bases outside the gene matches. The CDR3 DNA sequence: TGCGCCAGCAGCCAAGGACGGCAGGGGGCCTCCTACGAGCAGTACTTC. Translation: CASSQGRQGASYEQYF.